A single TCR beta chain is shown here with its context. This entry is derived from a study of T cell responses to AZD1222 COVID-19 vaccine. Study at large: Some second doses came at about 4 weeks and others at about 12 weeks; these were pooled.

CDR1 and CDR2 from the germline V gene are SNHLY and FYNNEI. After removal of 6 bases from V and 0 bases from J, the junction contained 4 bases not matched to a gene. The CDR3 sequence is 15 residues long. Sequencing was performed with immunoSEQ multiplex PCR; in TCRdb, only in-frame clones are kept and a portion is missing. The data show around 140,000 clones, over 90% seen once. This sequence joins TRBV2 and TRBJ2-3, with 9 positions matching TRBD1. The sample consisted of peripheral blood, taken on day 0 of AZD1222 vaccination. The sequence derives from an adult in good health. CDR3 DNA: TGTGCCAGCAGCCGGGACAGGGTTAGCACAGATACGCAGTATTTT. Protein: CASSRDRVSTDTQYF.